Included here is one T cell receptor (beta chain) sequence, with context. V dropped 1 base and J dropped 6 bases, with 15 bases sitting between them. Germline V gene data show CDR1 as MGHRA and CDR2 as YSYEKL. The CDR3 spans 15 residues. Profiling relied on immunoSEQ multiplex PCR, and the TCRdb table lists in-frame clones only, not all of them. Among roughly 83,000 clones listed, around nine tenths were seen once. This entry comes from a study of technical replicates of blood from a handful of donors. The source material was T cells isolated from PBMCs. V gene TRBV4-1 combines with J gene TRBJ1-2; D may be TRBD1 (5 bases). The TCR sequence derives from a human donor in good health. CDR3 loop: CASSQVGPRDNGYTF. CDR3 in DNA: TGCGCCAGCAGCCAAGTGGGGCCCAGAGACAATGGCTACACCTTC.